This entry lists 23 T cell receptor beta chains sequenced from one sample in a study of T-cell reconstitution after alpha-beta-depleted transplantation in children. For TCRbeta, the library was prepared with unique molecular identifiers. From the PCR reads, TCRdb called clonotypes with MiXCR, one entry per CDR3 protein. Among about 460,000 distinct CDR3 sequences listed, 11% were seen once. The material sequenced was PBMCs, mostly from graft donor cells, taken 180 days after TCRalphabeta/CD19-depleted stem cell transplant. These receptors all come from a female patient aged 2 to 10 who had a stem cell transplant for aplastic anemia, so the T cells may come from the graft donor.

The CDR3 region has the DNA TGCGCCAGCAGCCAAGGAGGGACAGTCGGAACACCCCTCCACTTT. This gives the protein CASSQGGTVGTPLHF. This chain links TRBV4-3 with TRBJ1-6; 7 bases match TRBD1. The CDR3 contains 15 residues. The junction had 8 bases not matched to a gene; V was cut back by 1 base and J by 11 bases. The germline gives CDR1 LGHNA, CDR2 YSLEER.

CDR3 bases: TGTGCCAGCAGCCGCATCATAGCGGGAGGGACCTACGAGCAGTACTTC. This gives the protein CASSRIIAGGTYEQYF. The chain recombines TRBV4-2 with TRBJ2-7; 11 positions agree with TRBD2. CDR1 and CDR2 (germline): LGHNA, YNFKEQ. J was trimmed by 2 bases and V by 4 bases; bases with no gene match: 7. The CDR3 totals 16 residues.

This clonotype showed up just a few times. Since no conserved phenylalanine or tryptophan closes the CDR3, a read error is the likely cause. The DNA is left out, because the CDR3 cannot be placed on it with certainty; the CDR3 is given as TCRdb lists it. The chain recombines TRBV20-1 with TRBJ2-1; TRBD2, the table's D call, was not compared with the DNA. From germline, CDR1 is DFQATT and CDR2 SNEGSKA (reference sequence). The CDR3 length equals 10 residues, ends included. CDR3 protein: CSARASGRDL.

The chain combines TRBV18 with TRBJ2-2; the D gene is possibly TRBD1 (5 bases). V shed 2 bases and J shed 6 bases, with 10 bases lying between them. The CDR3 contains 14 residues. Germline V gene lookup returns CDR1 KGHSH and CDR2 LQKENI. CDR3 region: CASSPFTGPGELFF. The CDR3, as DNA: TGTGCCAGCTCACCATTTACAGGACCCGGGGAGCTGTTTTTT.

This clonotype was seen a handful of times. The chain joins TRBV12-5 to TRBJ2-5, with TRBD2 matching over 11 bases. The CDR3 has 15 amino acids. Trimming at V came to 0 bases and at J to 3 bases, leaving 0 bases not matched to a gene. From germline, CDR1 is LGHNT and CDR2 FRNRAP. CDR3 nucleotide sequence: TGTGCTAGTGGTTTGGTACTAGCGGGAGAAGAGACCCAGTACTTC. Encoded protein: CASGLVLAGEETQYF.

The V call is TRBV19, the J call TRBJ2-1; TRBD1 agrees at 8 bases. V was clipped by 7 bases and J by 1 base; unmatched bases: 6. The germline CDR1 and CDR2 sequences are LNHDA and SQIVND (reference sequence). CDR3 size: 15 residues. CDR3 region: CASTPDRASYNEQFF. The CDR3 DNA reads as TGTGCCAGTACCCCGGACAGGGCATCCTACAATGAGCAGTTCTTC.

The chain couples TRBV20-1 to TRBJ1-5; D is possibly TRBD1 (6 bases). CDR1 and CDR2 (germline): DFQATT, SNEGSKA (reference sequence). The CDR3 is made up of 15 amino acids. Trimming took off 6 bases at V and 3 bases at J, with 18 bases between the two ends. As DNA, the CDR3 is TGCAGTGCCCCAGAGACGACAGGAAACAATCAGCCCCAGCATTTT. It translates to CSAPETTGNNQPQHF.

There are many counts of this clonotype. The CDR3 bases are TGCAGTGCTAGAAGACTAGCGGGACGGACAGATACGCAGTATTTT. As protein: CSARRLAGRTDTQYF. The chain has TRBV20-1 and TRBJ2-3, with 11 bases identical to TRBD2. CDR1 is DFQATT, CDR2 SNEGSKA, per germline (reference sequence). The CDR3 is made up of 15 amino acids. Trimming at V came to 2 bases and at J to 3 bases, leaving 4 bases not matched to a gene.

The chain joins TRBV7-8 to TRBJ1-6; D remains unclear. Germline CDR1 reads SGHVS; CDR2 reads FQNEAQ. Trimming took off 7 bases at V and 0 bases at J, with 13 bases between the two ends. This CDR3 spans 16 amino acids. CDR3 protein: CASTPFELSYNSPLHF. Written as DNA, the CDR3 is TGTGCCAGCACCCCTTTCGAGCTCTCCTATAATTCACCCCTCCACTTT.

This clonotype was seen a few times. The chain has TRBV20-1 and TRBJ2-2; D possibly corresponds to TRBD1 (5 bases). This CDR3 has 14 amino acids. Germline V gene data show CDR1 as DFQATT and CDR2 as SNEGSKA (reference sequence). V lost 6 bases, J lost 1 base, and 12 bases lay in between. The CDR3 bases are TGCAGTGCCCGACGAACAGGGAACACCGGGGAGCTGTTTTTT. Amino acid sequence: CSARRTGNTGELFF.

This clonotype was detected ten times or more. The chain employs TRBV28 and TRBJ1-2; a weak D match, TRBD1 (5 bases). V was cut by 3 bases and J by 4 bases, with 12 bases left in between. The CDR3 spans 14 residues. Germline V gene sequence: CDR1 MDHEN, CDR2 SYDVKM. The CDR3 sequence: CASSFLGGAYGYTF. CDR3 in DNA: TGTGCCAGCAGTTTTTTGGGGGGTGCCTATGGCTACACCTTC.

This clonotype was detected ten times or more. V is TRBV29-1 and J is TRBJ1-2; 7 nucleotides line up with TRBD1. J was trimmed by 4 bases and V by 1 base; bases with no gene match: 6. CDR3 length equals 14 residues. The germline V gene has CDR1 SQVTM and CDR2 ANQGSEA. CDR3 bases: TGCAGCGTTGAAGCAACGACAGGGACCTATGGCTACACCTTC. Protein: CSVEATTGTYGYTF. Full variable domain (missing parts from reference TRBV29-1 and TRBJ1-2): SAVISQKPSRDICQRGTSLTIQCQVDSQVTMMFWYRQQPGQSLTLIATANQGSEATYESGFVIDKFPISRPNLTFSTLTVSNMSPEDSSIYLCSVEATTGTYGYTFGSGTRLTVV.

The V call is TRBV10-3, the J call TRBJ2-1, with D possibly being TRBD1 or TRBD2 (5 bases each). Trimming removed 5 bases from V and 1 base from J, with 15 bases in between. The CDR3 extends over 16 amino acids. Germline V gene lookup returns CDR1 ENHRY and CDR2 SYGVKD. CDR3 sequence reads: CAISSGGRASYNEQFF. DNA of the CDR3: TGTGCCATCAGTTCCGGAGGCAGGGCATCCTACAATGAGCAGTTCTTC.

This rearrangement joins TRBV27 to TRBJ2-3; 8 nucleotides line up with TRBD2. This CDR3 contains 16 residues. The germline V gene has CDR1 MNHEY and CDR2 SMNVEV (reference sequence). J gave up 4 bases and V 3 bases, and 9 bases lay outside the gene matches. DNA of the CDR3: TGTGCCAGCAGTTTTTTGGGAGCGGGAGTATCAGATACGCAGTATTTT. This translates into CASSFLGAGVSDTQYF.

The chain joins TRBV7-2 to TRBJ2-7, with D hard to call. From germline, CDR1 is SGHTA and CDR2 FQGNSA. The CDR3 runs to 15 residues. Trimming removed 5 bases from V and 4 bases from J, with 18 bases in between. In nucleotides, the CDR3 is TGTGCCAGCAGCCGTACACCTAAGAGCTCGTACGAGCAGTACGTC. Translated: CASSRTPKSSYEQYV.

This clonotype was recorded a few times. The rearrangement uses TRBV5-1 and TRBJ1-5; a possible D gene is TRBD1 (5 bases). Germline CDR1 and CDR2: SGHRS and YFSETQ. The CDR3 totals 15 residues. Trimming left V 0 bases short and J 4 bases short, with 11 bases between. The CDR3 here is CASSLDGRTNQPQHF. The CDR3 DNA follows: TGCGCCAGCAGCTTGGATGGACGGACAAATCAGCCCCAGCATTTT.

This clonotype was seen ten or more times. V is TRBV7-2 and J is TRBJ2-7; D is unclear. V was cut by 2 bases and J by 2 bases, with 10 bases left in between. Germline V gives CDR1 SGHTA, CDR2 FQGNSA. CDR3 length: 14 residues. The CDR3 sequence is CASSLMGLTYEQYV. The CDR3 DNA reads TGTGCCAGCAGCTTAATGGGTCTAACCTACGAGCAGTACGTC.

This clonotype was counted only a few times. In nucleotides, the CDR3 is TGCAGTGCTAAACTCCAGGGTACCAGTAGGGAAGCTTTCTTT. Translation: CSAKLQGTSREAFF. The chain recombines TRBV20-1 with TRBJ1-1; D is possibly TRBD1 (5 bases). Germline CDR1 DFQATT, CDR2 SNEGSKA (reference sequence). The CDR3 consists of 14 residues. The V and J ends lost 4 bases and 8 bases respectively, with 20 bases between them.

This clonotype was detected a few times. The chain recombines TRBV7-9 with TRBJ1-3; 7 bases are shared with TRBD1. V shed 5 bases and J 0 bases; nucleotides not matched to a gene: 10. This CDR3 is built from 17 residues. CDR1 and CDR2 from the germline V gene are SEHNR and FQNEAQ (reference sequence). DNA of the CDR3: TGTGCCAGCAGCCGTTCGTGGGACAGCAACTCTGGAAACACCATATATTTT. This translates into CASSRSWDSNSGNTIYF.

In its sample, this clonotype was seen many times. The rearrangement uses TRBV5-1 and TRBJ2-7; 8 bases are a match to TRBD1. V lost 6 bases to trimming and J lost 3 bases; unmatched junction nucleotides: 8. Germline V lookup: CDR1 SGHRS, CDR2 YFSETQ. This CDR3 has 14 amino acids. The CDR3 spells CASTLTGVSYEQYF. In nucleotides, the CDR3 is TGCGCCAGCACTCTGACAGGGGTGAGCTACGAGCAGTACTTC.

The J gene is TRBJ2-3, the V gene TRBV28; TRBD2 aligns across 9 bases. Trimming removed 8 bases from V and 3 bases from J; junction bases left unmatched: 15. The CDR3 length is 17 residues. Germline assignment: CDR1 MDHEN and CDR2 SYDVKM. The CDR3 sequence: CASPLRISGSGTDTQYF. The CDR3, as DNA: TGTGCCAGCCCGCTCAGAATTAGCGGGAGTGGTACAGATACGCAGTATTTT.

The chain uses TRBV20-1 and TRBJ1-2, with D perhaps matching TRBD1 (5 bases). Trimming shortened V by 0 bases and J by 6 bases, and 23 bases separated the two germline ends. Germline loops: CDR1 DFQATT, CDR2 SNEGSKA (reference sequence). The CDR3 length is 17 residues. This CDR3 is CSARELRQRRGRNGYTF. Written as DNA, the CDR3 is TGCAGTGCTAGAGAGCTGCGACAGCGTAGGGGTAGGAATGGCTACACCTTC.

This rearrangement joins TRBV5-1 to TRBJ1-1; possibly TRBD1 for D (6 bases). This CDR3 contains 15 residues. Trimming shortened V by 7 bases and J by 0 bases, and 16 bases separated the two germline ends. The germline V gene has CDR1 SGHRS and CDR2 YFSETQ. The CDR3 region has the DNA TGCGCCAGCGCTAGTAGTCCAGGGGTGAACACTGAAGCTTTCTTT. Its protein product is CASASSPGVNTEAFF. The whole variable domain, remainder taken from reference TRBV5-1 and TRBJ1-1, is KAGVTQTPRYLIKTRGQQVTLSCSPISGHRSVSWYQQTPGQGLQFLFEYFSETQRNKGNFPGRFSGRQFSNSRSEMNVSTLELGDSALYLCASASSPGVNTEAFFGQGTRLTVV.